These T cell receptor beta chains were read from a single sample in a study of OX40 agonist ivuxolimab in advanced cancers. Sequencing used immunoSEQ multiplex PCR; TCRdb keeps in-frame clones, though not all of them. The sample holds over 70,000 clones, just under 80% seen once. The starting material was CD4+ or CD8+ T cells sorted from blood, obtained in a trial of the OX40 agonist ivuxolimab. The receptor set was obtained from an adult with an advanced solid tumor such as melanoma, head and neck, liver or kidney cancer. The conserved cysteine and the conserved F or W are not part of the CDR3 here.

V gene	J gene	CDR3 protein
TRBV2	TRBJ1-1	ASSTDRNTEAF
TRBV18	TRBJ2-1	ASSPPISTYNEQF
TRBV5-4	TRBJ1-2	ASSSPRAGLSYGYT
TRBV5-1	TRBJ2-5	ASSLEGDSSSETQY
TRBV5-1	TRBJ2-5	ASRRALSRQETQY
TRBV5-6	TRBJ2-7	ASSPFLGGRDMPYEQY
TRBV7-9	TRBJ1-3	ASSESRSSGNTIY
TRBV7-9	TRBJ1-1	ASSLEKGARLMNTEAF
TRBV11-2	TRBJ2-1	ASSLANNEQF
TRBV28	TRBJ2-3	ASRGTGVDTQY
TRBV11-2	TRBJ2-3	ASSLGSDWQY
TRBV7-2	TRBJ1-1	ASSFSGNTEAF
TRBV6-5	TRBJ1-5	ASRSVSQPQH
TRBV19	TRBJ1-2	ASSIRGGQRLNYGYT
TRBV7-6	TRBJ2-2	ASSSRTSGSELF
TRBV5-1	TRBJ1-2	ASSLGSGLGYGYT
TRBV7-2	TRBJ2-7	ASSFSLSEQY
TRBV7-6	TRBJ2-2	ATSQGNTGELF
TRBV28	TRBJ2-3	ASSSGGPDTQY
TRBV7-2	TRBJ2-7	ASSLDASGLYEQY
TRBV5-4	TRBJ1-2	ASSLGQRDNYGYT
TRBV18	TRBJ1-5	ASSPDGRNQPQH
TRBV28	TRBJ1-2	ASRLLGTDYGYT
TRBV7-9	TRBJ2-4	ASSELVGKNIQY
TRBV28	TRBJ1-5	ASSLWDRNQPQH
TRBV19	TRBJ1-5	ASSITGDNQPQH
TRBV19	TRBJ1-5	ASSIPGGVYSNQPQH
TRBV5-6	TRBJ1-2	ASSFNLAGGYT
TRBV19	TRBJ2-3	ASSIRAQVSTDTQY
TRBV7-9	TRBJ1-1	ASSQRDLNTEAF
TRBV11-2	TRBJ2-1	ASSSSAGGPYNEQF
TRBV5-6	TRBJ1-3	ASSLFRGSGNTIY